The text below deals with one T cell receptor (beta chain). The antigen remains undetermined. At one boundary the junction diverges from the germline segment, which might be a read error. Three rounds of nested PCR, following a modified ARM-PCR protocol, produced the TCRbeta library. Each CDR3 protein gets one entry after TCRdb re-called the multiplex PCR reads with MiXCR. The top ten hold around 14% of the sample, which has under 100,000 distinct CDR3 sequences, 61% seen once. These data belong to a study of tumor and adjacent non-tumor tissue in lung cancer. The CDR3 is 16 amino acids. In germline, CDR1 is MNHEY, CDR2 SVGAGI. RNA was extracted from bulk tissue without any cell sorting. Study-level points and caveats: Normal lung showed higher cumulative top 100 clone frequency than tumor.

The sequence was collected from a man between 65 and 85 years old with non-small cell lung cancer. The genes are TRBV6-5 and TRBJ2-3; D might be TRBD2 (9 bases). Sample: lung tumor tissue. CDR3 nucleotides: TGTGCCAGCAGTCTAGCGGGAACGGGGGGGACAGGTACGCAGTATTTT. This codes for CASSLAGTGGTGTQYF.